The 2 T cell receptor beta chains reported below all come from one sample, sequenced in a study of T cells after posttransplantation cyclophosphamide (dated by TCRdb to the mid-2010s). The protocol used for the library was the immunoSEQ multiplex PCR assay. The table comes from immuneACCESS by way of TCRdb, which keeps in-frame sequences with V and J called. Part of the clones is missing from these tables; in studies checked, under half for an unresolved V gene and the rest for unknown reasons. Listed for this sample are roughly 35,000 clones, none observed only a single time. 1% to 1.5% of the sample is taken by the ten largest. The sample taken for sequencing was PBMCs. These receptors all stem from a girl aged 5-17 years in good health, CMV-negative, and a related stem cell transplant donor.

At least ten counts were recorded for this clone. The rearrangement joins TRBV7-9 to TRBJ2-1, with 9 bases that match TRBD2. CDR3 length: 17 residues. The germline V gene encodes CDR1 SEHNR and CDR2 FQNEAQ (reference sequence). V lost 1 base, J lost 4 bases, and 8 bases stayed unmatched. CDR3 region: CASSLESSGGDYNEQFF. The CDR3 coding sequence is TGTGCCAGCAGCTTAGAGAGTAGCGGGGGTGATTACAATGAGCAGTTCTTC.

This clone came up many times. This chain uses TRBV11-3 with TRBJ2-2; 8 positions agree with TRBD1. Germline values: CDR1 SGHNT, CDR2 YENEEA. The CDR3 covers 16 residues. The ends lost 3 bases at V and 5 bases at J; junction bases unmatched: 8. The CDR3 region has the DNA TGTGCCAGCAGCTTCCCACAGGGGACAGGAACCGGGGAGCTGTTTTTT. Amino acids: CASSFPQGTGTGELFF.